This TCR beta chain derives from a study of CD8+CD57+ T cells in acquired aplastic anemia (dated by TCRdb to the late 2010s). Notes on the research overall: DNA extracted from sorted CD4+ and CD8+ cells had a mean of approximately 3.4 ug, with a range of 0.2 to 27.4 ug. Mean read counts for healthy donor samples were approximately 10 million for CD4+ cells and 11 million to 14 million for CD8+ cells.

The study deep-sequenced TCR repertoires of sorted CD4+ and CD8+ blood T cells from severe aplastic anemia patients and healthy subjects. Ficoll-Paque density gradient centrifugation was used to isolate peripheral blood mononuclear cells. Before DNA extraction, CD4+ and CD8+ T cells were sorted by FACS or by magnetic beads. Study-wide findings and limitations: Around 30 CD8+ CDR3 sequences were found in both patients and controls but appeared to be highly expressed in patients and within the immunodominant clones of the patients. Between patients and healthy controls, no significant difference in CD8+ Simpson's diversity was found (P=0.060).

The CDR3 holds 15 amino acids from the cysteine to the phenylalanine. Of the read, only the CDR3 DNA is kept; its 45 bases are in frame from base 1. CDR1 and CDR2 are read off the germline V gene (reference sequence) as DFQATT and SNEGSKA. As regards this clonotype: Its antigen remains undetermined. A read error may account for a junction end that differs from germline.

Genomic DNA was used as template for profiling of TCR beta VDJ combinations and CDR3 sequences. TCR repertoire sequencing was run on an Illumina HiSeq 2000. On the study's bioinformatics: TRBV/TRBJ rearrangement plots, CDR3 size and DJ length profiles, and Simpson's diversity index were used to evaluate the repertoires. Whichever DNA sequence was most abundant in the deep sequencing data was defined as the immunodominant clone. CDR3 amino acid sequences were checked for sharing between subjects and were compared against published repertoires and the VDJdb database. TCRdb ran its own pipeline on the public reads, namely fastp trimming at Q25 and MiXCR clone calling, and kept in-frame beta chains. CDR3 protein duplicates are merged, each entry listing the most common genes and DNA. These V and J calls rely on TCRdb rather than the paper's analysis. The sample profile shows approximately 170,000 distinct CDR3 sequences; roughly half of them were found once. The leading ten clones occupy approximately 15% of the sample.

Sequencing was carried out using sorted CD4+, CD8+, or CD8+CD57+ T cells (not recorded which) from PBMCs. The source is a human donor in good health, serving as a control. The chain uses TRBV20-1 and TRBJ1-5; D gene: possibly TRBD1, on 6 matching bases. At the DNA level, the sequence is TGCAGTGGACCCCACTCGACAGGAAGCAATCAGCCCCAACATTTT. The resulting protein is CSGPHSTGSNQPQHF.